The clone carrying this T cell receptor (beta chain) was seen only a few times. Its cognate antigen is unknown. Other DNA variants within this sample encode the same CDR3. Purities in excess of 98% were seen in all sorted populations. The data were obtained in a study of beta chain features in type 1 diabetes. As for the study in general: Age, gender and cell yields were alike across patients and healthy donors. Study-level findings and limits: Any HLA type influence on TCRB rearrangement was left unresolved here.

TCRB transcripts that were expressed got sequenced, as all of the isolated RNA had been reverse transcribed. Assay: immunoSEQ multiplex PCR; the TCRdb copy retains only in-frame clones and omits some. The data hold hundreds of thousands of clones, with less than 20% observed a single time. Trimming removed 0 bases from V and 3 bases from J; junction bases left unmatched: 3. This CDR3 contains 15 residues. The germline gives CDR1 SGDLS, CDR2 YYNGEE. Input material: naive CD4+ T cells from blood. The receptor was isolated from a man aged 18 to 30 in good health. The V gene is TRBV9, the J gene TRBJ2-3; 8 positions match TRBD2. The CDR3 region is CASSVAGGRTDTQYF. CDR3 nucleotide sequence: TGTGCCAGCAGCGTAGCGGGGGGGCGGACAGATACGCAGTATTTT.